This T cell receptor (beta chain) was recovered during a study of a mutant IDH1 vaccine in newly diagnosed glioma. Study-wide background: Vaccines were begun 4-6 weeks after radiotherapy alone, or with temozolomide cycles. Whole-study results and caveats: Researchers report vaccine-induced immune responses in 80% to 95% of patients.

The CDR3 has 11 residues. Deletions cut 4 bases from V and 11 bases from J, with 10 bases between. Germline V CDR1 and CDR2: SGHRS, YFSETQ. This table comes from immunoSEQ multiplex PCR, and its TCRdb copy is limited to in-frame clones, with some not included. The data hold some 44,000 clones, with 83% observed a single time. About this clone itself: Its cognate antigen is unknown.

Time point described: week 35, safety follow-up. One vaccine dose held 300 ug of mutant IDH1 20-mer peptide and came with topical imiquimod. Sequencing was performed on PBMCs, taken from a glioma patient whose treatment included an IDH1 peptide vaccine. This receptor was identified in a woman aged 45-65 years with glioma. The chain couples TRBV5-1 to TRBJ2-1; D possibly corresponds to TRBD1 (6 bases). The CDR3 here is CASSPDSQQFF. CDR3 in DNA: TGCGCCAGCAGCCCGGACAGTCAGCAGTTCTTC.